A selection of T cell receptor beta chains follows, all from one sample in a study of T cell clones after liver transplantation. Only in-frame clones appear in the TCRdb table, and some are missing; sequencing was by immunoSEQ multiplex PCR. The sample lists some 70,000 clones, over 85% occurring once. The sequences come from CD4+ T cells from blood, collected before liver transplant. The origin of the receptors is a human donor who received a liver transplant. The conserved cysteine and the conserved F or W are not part of the CDR3 here.

V gene	J gene	CDR3 protein
TRBV28	TRBJ2-4	ASSRRARVNDIQY
TRBV11-2	TRBJ1-4	ASSHERRGNEKLF
TRBV7-2	TRBJ2-3	ASSLGVAGGGKTDTQY
TRBV4-2	TRBJ2-7	ASSQDGSSGRTLLTYEQY
TRBV11-3	TRBJ2-5	ASGGRLNQETQY
TRBV30	TRBJ2-2	AWRRTGLNTGELF
TRBV5-1	TRBJ2-3	ASSPGRLAGGADTQY
TRBV6-4	TRBJ2-2	ASSVTRKSSDRFTGELF
TRBV5-1	TRBJ1-2	ASSVTGTSYGYT
TRBV5-8	TRBJ2-1	ASSPLVRIEQF
TRBV9	TRBJ2-3	ASSVGTGGPDTQY
TRBV6-1	TRBJ2-1	ASRPGLAGGQQF
TRBV11-3	TRBJ2-7	ASSHRTGGYEQY
TRBV19	TRBJ2-1	ASTQGQGDEQF
TRBV9	TRBJ2-1	ASSARGTAYNEQF
TRBV5-1	TRBJ1-3	ASSSFGQGRPDGRNTIY
TRBV18	TRBJ1-2	ASSPTVNTGYT
TRBV2	TRBJ1-4	ASSAGQLNNEKLF